This is a list of T cell receptor beta chains from one sample in a study of T cells in tumors after PD-1 blockade. Produced via immunoSEQ multiplex PCR; TCRdb's table is partial and in-frame only. The profile covers under 6,500 clones, with roughly 80% appearing a single time and about 50% taken by the ten largest. The sample here was PBMCs, taken after anti-PD-1 therapy. The receptors derive from a human donor with advanced basal cell or squamous cell carcinoma (not recorded which). Both conserved end residues are part of each CDR3. Fields, in order: V gene, clone size, D gene, J gene, CDR3 length, CDR3 protein, CDR3 DNA. The D gene is left open where the match is weak. Only some rows state a clone size, as once, few, many or a class for expanded clones.

V gene: TRBV4-3
clone size: large
D gene: NA
J gene: TRBJ2-7
CDR3 length: 15
CDR3 protein: CASSQDRVVSYEQYF
CDR3 DNA: TGCGCCAGCAGCCAAGACAGGGTCGTCTCCTACGAGCAGTACTTC

V gene: TRBV19
clone size: NA
D gene: NA
J gene: TRBJ1-5
CDR3 length: 13
CDR3 protein: CASRDTDNQPQHF
CDR3 DNA: TGTGCCAGTAGAGACACGGACAATCAGCCCCAGCATTTT

V gene: TRBV5-1
clone size: NA
D gene: NA
J gene: TRBJ2-7
CDR3 length: 16
CDR3 protein: CASSLAVGGRGGEQYF
CDR3 DNA: TGCGCCAGCAGCTTGGCCGTCGGGGGAAGGGGCGGCGAGCAGTACTTC

V gene: TRBV4-1
clone size: NA
D gene: NA
J gene: TRBJ2-2
CDR3 length: 18
CDR3 protein: CASSQTQGQGWNTGELFF
CDR3 DNA: TGCGCCAGCAGCCAAACCCAGGGGCAGGGATGGAACACCGGGGAGCTGTTTTTT

V gene: TRBV6-1
clone size: NA
D gene: NA
J gene: TRBJ2-2
CDR3 length: 17
CDR3 protein: CASSDGQRAVNTGELFF
CDR3 DNA: TGTGCCAGCAGTGACGGACAGCGGGCCGTTAACACCGGGGAGCTGTTTTTT

V gene: TRBV19
clone size: NA
D gene: TRBD2
J gene: TRBJ2-5
CDR3 length: 18
CDR3 protein: CASSILAGGPGFVETQYF
CDR3 DNA: TGTGCCAGTAGTATACTAGCGGGGGGGCCCGGATTCGTAGAGACCCAGTACTTC

V gene: TRBV29-1
clone size: NA
D gene: NA
J gene: TRBJ2-7
CDR3 length: 15
CDR3 protein: CSVTGPIANSYEQYF
CDR3 DNA: TGCAGCGTCACCGGACCGATCGCAAACTCCTACGAGCAGTACTTC

V gene: TRBV5-5
clone size: NA
D gene: NA
J gene: TRBJ1-4
CDR3 length: 19
CDR3 protein: CASSSDVGPAERKNEKLFF
CDR3 DNA: NA

V gene: TRBV7-9
clone size: few
D gene: TRBD1
J gene: TRBJ2-2
CDR3 length: 14
CDR3 protein: CASTPGQGAGELFF
CDR3 DNA: TGTGCCTCAACTCCGGGACAGGGGGCCGGGGAGCTGTTTTTT

V gene: TRBV29-1
clone size: once
D gene: NA
J gene: TRBJ2-3
CDR3 length: 13
CDR3 protein: CSVAGTSRDTQYF
CDR3 DNA: TGCAGCGTCGCCGGGACCTCACGAGATACGCAGTATTTT

V gene: TRBV9
clone size: once
D gene: NA
J gene: TRBJ1-1
CDR3 length: 13
CDR3 protein: CASSLQPRAEAFF
CDR3 DNA: TGTGCCAGCAGCCTCCAACCTCGGGCCGAAGCTTTCTTT

V gene: TRBV11-3
clone size: NA
D gene: NA
J gene: TRBJ2-2
CDR3 length: 14
CDR3 protein: CASSLGSAGGELFF
CDR3 DNA: TGTGCCAGCAGCTTAGGCTCGGCGGGGGGGGAGCTGTTTTTT

V gene: TRBV5-1
clone size: NA
D gene: NA
J gene: TRBJ1-1
CDR3 length: 14
CDR3 protein: CASSKQLGDTEAFF
CDR3 DNA: TGCGCCAGCAGTAAACAACTTGGGGACACTGAAGCTTTCTTT

V gene: TRBV10-2
clone size: NA
D gene: NA
J gene: TRBJ2-7
CDR3 length: 12
CDR3 protein: CASRTGTYEQYF
CDR3 DNA: TGCGCCAGCAGAACAGGGACCTACGAGCAGTACTTC

V gene: TRBV6-2/TRBV6-3
clone size: NA
D gene: NA
J gene: TRBJ1-5
CDR3 length: 15
CDR3 protein: CASSYSRQLVEPQHF
CDR3 DNA: TGTGCCAGCAGTTACTCGAGACAGCTAGTCGAGCCCCAGCATTTT

V gene: TRBV3-1/TRBV3-2
clone size: NA
D gene: TRBD1
J gene: TRBJ1-4
CDR3 length: 13
CDR3 protein: CASRGQPNEKLFF
CDR3 DNA: TGTGCCAGCAGGGGACAGCCTAATGAAAAACTGTTTTTT

V gene: TRBV6-5
clone size: NA
D gene: TRBD1
J gene: TRBJ1-1
CDR3 length: 14
CDR3 protein: CASRRTGGGSEAFF
CDR3 DNA: TGTGCCAGCAGAAGGACAGGGGGGGGATCTGAAGCTTTCTTT

V gene: TRBV3-1/TRBV3-2
clone size: NA
D gene: NA
J gene: TRBJ2-5
CDR3 length: 15
CDR3 protein: CASSHSGHYQETQYF
CDR3 DNA: TGTGCCAGCAGCCACTCGGGACACTACCAAGAGACCCAGTACTTC

V gene: TRBV6-2/TRBV6-3
clone size: NA
D gene: NA
J gene: TRBJ2-2
CDR3 length: 11
CDR3 protein: CASSYSSRLFF
CDR3 DNA: TGTGCCAGCAGTTACTCGTCCAGGCTGTTTTTT

V gene: TRBV7-9
clone size: few
D gene: NA
J gene: TRBJ2-2
CDR3 length: 14
CDR3 protein: CASSSRTWAGELFF
CDR3 DNA: TGTGCCAGCAGCTCTAGGACTTGGGCCGGGGAGCTGTTTTTT

V gene: TRBV6-5
clone size: NA
D gene: NA
J gene: TRBJ2-1
CDR3 length: 13
CDR3 protein: CASSYGIHNEQFF
CDR3 DNA: TGTGCCAGCAGTTACGGCATCCACAATGAGCAGTTCTTC

V gene: TRBV19
clone size: NA
D gene: TRBD1
J gene: TRBJ1-6
CDR3 length: 15
CDR3 protein: CASSTVDRGRSPLHF
CDR3 DNA: TGTGCCAGTAGTACGGTGGACAGGGGAAGATCACCCCTCCACTTT

V gene: TRBV19
clone size: medium-sized
D gene: TRBD1
J gene: TRBJ1-2
CDR3 length: 13
CDR3 protein: CASSEQGRYGYTF
CDR3 DNA: TGTGCCAGTAGTGAACAGGGGAGGTATGGCTACACCTTC

V gene: TRBV19
clone size: large
D gene: NA
J gene: TRBJ2-7
CDR3 length: 14
CDR3 protein: CASSLPQSPYEQYF
CDR3 DNA: TGTGCCAGTAGCCTACCCCAGAGCCCCTACGAGCAGTACTTC

V gene: TRBV4-1
clone size: NA
D gene: NA
J gene: TRBJ2-2
CDR3 length: 15
CDR3 protein: CASSQVTANTGELFF
CDR3 DNA: TGCGCCAGCAGCCAAGTGACAGCGAACACCGGGGAGCTGTTTTTT

V gene: TRBV10-2
clone size: NA
D gene: NA
J gene: TRBJ2-3
CDR3 length: 12
CDR3 protein: CASSVGADTQYF
CDR3 DNA: TGCGCCAGCAGTGTGGGGGCAGATACGCAGTATTTT

V gene: TRBV12-3/TRBV12-4
clone size: NA
D gene: TRBD1
J gene: TRBJ1-1
CDR3 length: 12
CDR3 protein: CASSSGGFEAFF
CDR3 DNA: TGTGCCAGCAGTTCAGGGGGCTTTGAAGCTTTCTTT

V gene: TRBV5-4
clone size: few
D gene: NA
J gene: TRBJ2-2
CDR3 length: 15
CDR3 protein: CASSLVGLDSGELFF
CDR3 DNA: TGTGCCAGCAGCTTGGTGGGGTTGGACTCCGGGGAGCTGTTTTTT

V gene: TRBV5-1
clone size: NA
D gene: TRBD1
J gene: TRBJ2-1
CDR3 length: 17
CDR3 protein: CASSPPRDRVYYNEQFF
CDR3 DNA: TGCGCCAGCAGCCCACCCCGGGACAGGGTCTACTACAATGAGCAGTTCTTC

V gene: TRBV15
clone size: NA
D gene: NA
J gene: TRBJ2-3
CDR3 length: 14
CDR3 protein: CATSRTEYTDTQYF
CDR3 DNA: TGTGCCACCAGCAGGACAGAATACACAGATACGCAGTATTTT

V gene: TRBV11-2
clone size: NA
D gene: TRBD2
J gene: TRBJ2-7
CDR3 length: 16
CDR3 protein: CASSLGGIRSPYEQYF
CDR3 DNA: TGTGCCAGCAGCTTGGGGGGGATACGTAGTCCCTACGAGCAGTACTTC

V gene: TRBV3-1/TRBV3-2
clone size: NA
D gene: TRBD1
J gene: TRBJ2-7
CDR3 length: 14
CDR3 protein: CASSPWTGVHEQYF
CDR3 DNA: TGTGCCAGCAGCCCATGGACAGGGGTGCACGAGCAGTACTTC

V gene: TRBV4-3
clone size: NA
D gene: NA
J gene: TRBJ2-7
CDR3 length: 15
CDR3 protein: CASSPGSGQSYEQYF
CDR3 DNA: TGCGCCAGCAGCCCTGGAAGTGGACAGTCCTACGAGCAGTACTTC

V gene: TRBV14
clone size: few
D gene: NA
J gene: TRBJ1-1
CDR3 length: 16
CDR3 protein: CASTPPAGLVNTEAFF
CDR3 DNA: TGTGCCAGCACCCCGCCGGCAGGGCTGGTGAACACTGAAGCTTTCTTT

V gene: TRBV3-1/TRBV3-2
clone size: NA
D gene: NA
J gene: TRBJ2-3
CDR3 length: 19
CDR3 protein: CASSLHKIRGCKLTDTQYF
CDR3 DNA: TGTGCCAGCAGCCTCCACAAAATACGGGGGTGCAAACTCACAGATACGCAGTATTTT

V gene: TRBV5-1
clone size: NA
D gene: TRBD1
J gene: TRBJ1-2
CDR3 length: 16
CDR3 protein: CASSFGAIGTDYGYTF
CDR3 DNA: TGCGCCAGCAGCTTTGGCGCGATCGGGACAGACTATGGCTACACCTTC

V gene: TRBV30
clone size: NA
D gene: TRBD1
J gene: TRBJ1-5
CDR3 length: 16
CDR3 protein: CAWSASRTGSHQPQHF
CDR3 DNA: TGTGCCTGGAGTGCATCCAGGACAGGATCCCATCAGCCCCAGCATTTT

V gene: TRBV6-5
clone size: NA
D gene: NA
J gene: TRBJ2-7
CDR3 length: 14
CDR3 protein: CASSYGYSSYEQYF
CDR3 DNA: TGTGCCAGCAGTTACGGATACAGCTCCTACGAGCAGTACTTC

V gene: TRBV2
clone size: NA
D gene: NA
J gene: TRBJ1-5
CDR3 length: 15
CDR3 protein: CASTSGGRRDQPQHF
CDR3 DNA: TGTGCCAGCACCTCGGGGGGCAGGCGCGATCAGCCCCAGCATTTT

V gene: TRBV15
clone size: once
D gene: TRBD1
J gene: TRBJ2-2
CDR3 length: 17
CDR3 protein: CATSSFWDRGRAGELFF
CDR3 DNA: TGTGCCACCAGCAGTTTTTGGGACAGGGGGCGCGCCGGGGAGCTGTTTTTT

V gene: TRBV6-2/TRBV6-3
clone size: NA
D gene: TRBD1
J gene: TRBJ2-2
CDR3 length: 17
CDR3 protein: CASSYSTGTGYTGELFF
CDR3 DNA: TGTGCCAGCAGTTACTCGACAGGGACAGGTTACACCGGGGAGCTGTTTTTT

V gene: TRBV6-2/TRBV6-3
clone size: NA
D gene: TRBD1
J gene: TRBJ1-3
CDR3 length: 11
CDR3 protein: CASSREGDRYF
CDR3 DNA: TGTGCCAGCAGCCGCGAAGGGGACAGATATTTT

V gene: TRBV13
clone size: NA
D gene: NA
J gene: TRBJ2-1
CDR3 length: 12
CDR3 protein: CASSFERNEQFF
CDR3 DNA: TGTGCCAGCAGCTTCGAGAGGAATGAGCAGTTCTTC

V gene: TRBV5-1
clone size: NA
D gene: TRBD1
J gene: TRBJ1-1
CDR3 length: 14
CDR3 protein: CASSVQGAATEAFF
CDR3 DNA: TGCGCCAGCAGCGTCCAGGGGGCGGCCACTGAAGCTTTCTTT

V gene: TRBV5-1
clone size: NA
D gene: NA
J gene: TRBJ1-6
CDR3 length: 15
CDR3 protein: CASSLGGSYNSPLHF
CDR3 DNA: TGCGCCAGCAGCTTGGGGGGTTCCTATAATTCACCCCTCCACTTT

V gene: TRBV9
clone size: NA
D gene: TRBD1
J gene: TRBJ2-1
CDR3 length: 15
CDR3 protein: CASSPGQGAYNEQFF
CDR3 DNA: TGTGCCAGCAGCCCCGGACAGGGGGCCTACAATGAGCAGTTCTTC

V gene: TRBV2
clone size: NA
D gene: NA
J gene: TRBJ1-1
CDR3 length: 21
CDR3 protein: CASSEEFGDTGWDGANTEAFF
CDR3 DNA: TGTGCCAGCAGTGAAGAATTCGGAGACACCGGATGGGACGGGGCGAACACTGAAGCTTTCTTT

V gene: TRBV6-5
clone size: NA
D gene: TRBD2
J gene: TRBJ2-7
CDR3 length: 13
CDR3 protein: CASRIGGGNEQYF
CDR3 DNA: TGTGCCAGCAGGATCGGGGGGGGCAACGAGCAGTACTTC

V gene: TRBV24-1
clone size: NA
D gene: NA
J gene: TRBJ2-1
CDR3 length: 12
CDR3 protein: CATENTYNEQFF
CDR3 DNA: TGTGCCACCGAAAACACCTACAATGAGCAGTTCTTC

V gene: TRBV28
clone size: NA
D gene: TRBD2
J gene: TRBJ2-1
CDR3 length: 20
CDR3 protein: CASSPPGGAGLAGGHHEQFF
CDR3 DNA: TGTGCCAGCAGTCCCCCAGGGGGCGCGGGACTAGCGGGGGGGCACCATGAGCAGTTCTTC

V gene: TRBV30
clone size: NA
D gene: NA
J gene: TRBJ2-2
CDR3 length: 13
CDR3 protein: CAWKSRNTGELFF
CDR3 DNA: TGTGCCTGGAAAAGCAGGAACACCGGGGAGCTGTTTTTT

V gene: TRBV27
clone size: NA
D gene: NA
J gene: TRBJ2-3
CDR3 length: 14
CDR3 protein: CASSSGGRSNTQYF
CDR3 DNA: TGTGCCAGCAGTTCCGGGGGCCGATCGAATACGCAGTATTTT

V gene: TRBV7-2
clone size: NA
D gene: TRBD2
J gene: TRBJ2-2
CDR3 length: 15
CDR3 protein: CASLRGGPRTGELFF
CDR3 DNA: TGTGCCAGCCTACGGGGGGGGCCCCGCACCGGGGAGCTGTTTTTT

V gene: TRBV5-1
clone size: once
D gene: TRBD2
J gene: TRBJ2-1
CDR3 length: 15
CDR3 protein: CASSLFSGTSDEQFF
CDR3 DNA: TGCGCCAGCAGCTTGTTCTCTGGGACTAGCGATGAGCAGTTCTTC